A few counts support the clone carrying this TCR beta chain. V lost 0 bases and J lost 0, with 6 bases in between. Germline assignment: CDR1 LGHNA and CDR2 YSLEER. The CDR3 covers 15 residues. Which cohort a participant joined came from the clinical history participants gave. Resolution of symptoms, clearance, or two negative PCRs was present in recovered Cohort 3 donors. This entry is derived from a study of blood T cell repertoires in COVID-19. The wider study: There were acute and convalescent COVID-19 samples, and they came from the United States, Italy and Spain. T cells, B-cell-depleted T cells, or PBMCs provided the cDNA or gDNA that served as material.

The repertoire was sequenced with immunoSEQ multiplex PCR; TCRdb's copy has only in-frame clones and lacks some. The sample records 150,000 to 200,000 clones, about 72% being singletons. Input material: PBMCs or T cells enriched from blood (not recorded which). The source of this sequence is a woman aged 45-59 years who had recovered from COVID-19. The V and J genes are TRBV4-3 and TRBJ1-5; D unclear. The CDR3 loop is CASSQEPYSNQPQHF. The CDR3 bases are TGCGCCAGCAGCCAAGAACCCTATAGCAATCAGCCCCAGCATTTT.